This T cell receptor (beta chain) came from a study of blood T cell repertoires in COVID-19. Whole-study context: T cells, B-cell-depleted T cells, or PBMCs supplied cDNA or gDNA.

Only in-frame clones appear in the TCRdb table, and some are missing; sequencing was by immunoSEQ multiplex PCR. The repertoire holds tens of thousands of clones, with 85% to 90% as singletons. Germline V gene data show CDR1 as SGHRS and CDR2 as YFSETQ. Trimming stripped 1 base from V and 4 bases from J, with 12 bases between. The CDR3 extends over 15 amino acids. The V gene is TRBV5-1, the J gene TRBJ2-1; possible D gene TRBD2, 5 bases. This clonotype originated in a human donor in a cohort sampled during active COVID-19. Sequencing was done on a sample of peripheral blood. The CDR3 region is CASSLNFGDYNEQFF. In DNA, the CDR3 is TGCGCCAGCAGCTTGAATTTCGGGGATTACAATGAGCAGTTCTTC.